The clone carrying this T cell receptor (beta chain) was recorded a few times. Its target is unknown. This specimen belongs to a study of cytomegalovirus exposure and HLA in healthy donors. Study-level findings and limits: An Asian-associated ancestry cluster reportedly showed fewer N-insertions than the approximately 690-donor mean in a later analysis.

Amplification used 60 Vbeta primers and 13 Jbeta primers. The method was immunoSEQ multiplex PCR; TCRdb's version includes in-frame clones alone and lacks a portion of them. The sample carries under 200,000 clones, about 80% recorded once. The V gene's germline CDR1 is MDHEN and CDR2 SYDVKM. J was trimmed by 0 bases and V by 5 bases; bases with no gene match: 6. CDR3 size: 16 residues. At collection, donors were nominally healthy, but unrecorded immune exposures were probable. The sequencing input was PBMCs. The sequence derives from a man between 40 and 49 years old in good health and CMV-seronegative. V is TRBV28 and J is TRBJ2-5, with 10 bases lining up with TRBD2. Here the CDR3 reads CASSPPGLAYQETQYF. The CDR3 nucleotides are TGTGCCAGCAGTCCACCGGGACTAGCGTACCAAGAGACCCAGTACTTC. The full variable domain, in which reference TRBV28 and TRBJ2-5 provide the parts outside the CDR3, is DVKVTQSSRYLVKRTGEKVFLECVQDMDHENMFWYRQDPGLGLRLIYFSYDVKMKEKGDIPEGYSVSREKKERFSLILESASTNQTSMYLCASSPPGLAYQETQYFGPGTRLLVL.